Listed below are T cell receptor beta chains from one sample, sequenced in a study of blood T cell repertoires in COVID-19. Repertoires were generated with immunoSEQ multiplex PCR, while TCRdb's copy carries only in-frame clones and drops some. The data hold around 180,000 clones, with approximately 85% observed a single time. Input material: peripheral blood. The receptors were gathered from a man in his sixties with acute or convalescent COVID-19. Each CDR3 is given with its conserved first and last residue. D genes are given only for firm matches. Clone size is given for some rows only: seen once, a few or many times, or a class if the clone is expanded.

clone size	J gene	V gene	D gene	CDR3 DNA	CDR3 protein
few	TRBJ2-1	TRBV15	TRBD2	TGTGCCACCAGGAACCACGGGGAGGGCAATGAGCAGTTCTTC	CATRNHGEGNEQFF
-	TRBJ2-3	TRBV6-5	-	TGTGCCAGCAGCTCGACTAGGGAGGATACGCAGTATTTT	CASSSTREDTQYF
-	TRBJ2-5	TRBV29-1	TRBD2	TGCAGCGTTGAGGACGGCCCGGGACTAGCGGGAGGGCTGGGGGAGACCCAGTACTTC	CSVEDGPGLAGGLGETQYF
-	TRBJ2-1	TRBV11-1	-	TGTGCCAGCACCACTGGCTGGCCGGGGAATGAGCAGTTCTTC	CASTTGWPGNEQFF
-	TRBJ2-5	TRBV7-3	TRBD2	TGTGCCAGCAGTCCTTCTAGCGGGAGGGCCCCGGAGACCCAGTACTTC	CASSPSSGRAPETQYF
-	TRBJ2-5	TRBV7-2	TRBD1	TGTGCCAGCAACTTTCACAGGGGGCCGGCAGAGACCCAGTACTTC	CASNFHRGPAETQYF
once	TRBJ2-5	TRBV24-1	-	TGTGCCACCAGTGATGCAGGGGAAGAGACCCAGTACTTC	CATSDAGEETQYF
-	TRBJ2-3	TRBV18	-	TGTGCCAGCTCACCGCGATCGGGGGCAGATACGCAGTATTTT	CASSPRSGADTQYF
-	TRBJ2-5	TRBV7-8	-	TGTGCCAGCAGGCTGGGGGACTCGTACCAAGAGACCCAGTACTTC	CASRLGDSYQETQYF
-	TRBJ1-5	TRBV15	-	TGTGCCACCGCCAGGGGCCAAGATCAGCCCCAGCATTTT	CATARGQDQPQHF
-	TRBJ2-6	TRBV7-3	-	TGTGCCAGCAGCCCCGTCCCCAGTTCTGGGGCCAACGTCCTGACTTTC	CASSPVPSSGANVLTF
-	TRBJ2-1	TRBV7-3	TRBD2	TGTGCCAGCAGCTTAACACAACTAGCGACAGATGAGCAGTTCTTC	CASSLTQLATDEQFF
once	TRBJ2-2	TRBV7-8	TRBD2	TGTGCCAGCAGTTTAAGGCGGGAGTTGTCCGGGGAGCTGTTTTTT	CASSLRRELSGELFF
few	TRBJ2-1	TRBV6-6	TRBD2	TGTGCCAGCAGTCCCAGTAGGGGACTAGCGGGAGGAAATAACAATGAGCAGTTCTTC	CASSPSRGLAGGNNNEQFF
once	TRBJ2-2	TRBV4-1	TRBD1	TGCGCCAGCAGCCGAACCGGGACAGACACCGGGGAGCTGTTTTTT	CASSRTGTDTGELFF
-	TRBJ2-4	TRBV13	TRBD1	TGTGCCAGCAGCTCGAGGGACAGGGGGCTGGTTGAGGCCAAAAACATTCAGTACTTC	CASSSRDRGLVEAKNIQYF
-	TRBJ2-1	TRBV5-6	-	TGTGCCAGCAGCATAGGACTCGGGATGGATGAGCAGTTCTTC	CASSIGLGMDEQFF
-	TRBJ1-5	TRBV19	TRBD1	TGTGCCAGTAGTGGGGCAGGGGGAGGTCAGCCCCAGCATTTT	CASSGAGGGQPQHF
-	TRBJ2-7	TRBV27	TRBD2	TGTGCCAGCGGAAAGACTAGCGGGAGCCAGTACTTC	CASGKTSGSQYF
few	TRBJ1-6	TRBV27	-	TGTGCCAGCAGTTTCGACAGAACTAATTCACCCCTCCACTTT	CASSFDRTNSPLHF
-	TRBJ2-7	TRBV6-6	-	TGTGCCAGCAGTTCTTGGGCGGGAACCTACGAGCAGTACTTC	CASSSWAGTYEQYF
-	TRBJ2-1	TRBV6-5	-	TGTGCCAGCAGTTGGGCACCCCCGCTCAACAATGAGCAGTTCTTC	CASSWAPPLNNEQFF
once	TRBJ2-2	TRBV9	-	TGTGCCAGCAGTAGCAGCGTGAACACCGGGGAGCTGTTTTTT	CASSSSVNTGELFF
-	TRBJ2-2	TRBV4-3	-	TGCGCCAGCAGCCGAGGCGCCGGGGAGCTGTTTTTT	CASSRGAGELFF
-	TRBJ1-4	TRBV27	TRBD1	TGTGCCAGCAGAACTAGACAGGGGGCTGGAACTAATGAAAAACTGTTTTTT	CASRTRQGAGTNEKLFF
-	TRBJ2-3	TRBV5-1	TRBD1	TGCGCCAGCAGCTCTGGCGGGACAGGGAGCACAGATACGCAGTATTTT	CASSSGGTGSTDTQYF
-	TRBJ2-1	TRBV7-3	-	TGTGCCAGCAGCTTAAGGTCCTACGGAGACAATGAGCAGTTCTTC	CASSLRSYGDNEQFF
-	TRBJ2-1	TRBV6-2/TRBV6-3	TRBD2	TGTGCCAGCAGTTCTCGGACTAGCGGAGCTTCCTACAATGAGCAGTTCTTC	CASSSRTSGASYNEQFF
-	TRBJ2-5	TRBV6-5	TRBD1	TGTGCCAGCAGTTTGATTTTCGGACAGGGGGCAGAGACCCAGTACTTC	CASSLIFGQGAETQYF
-	TRBJ1-1	TRBV7-9	-	TGTGCCAGCATCCGGGGAGGGAGCACTGAAGCTTTCTTT	CASIRGGSTEAFF
-	TRBJ2-2	TRBV7-9	TRBD1	TGTGCCAGCAGCTCAGACAGGGGAATCGGTACCGGGGAGCTGTTTTTT	CASSSDRGIGTGELFF
-	TRBJ2-1	TRBV10-3	TRBD2	TGTGCCATCAGTGAGTCTCCTAGCGGTCCCTACAATGAGCAGTTCTTC	CAISESPSGPYNEQFF
-	TRBJ2-7	TRBV6-6	TRBD1	TGTGCCAGCAGACCCGGACAGGGGGGCTCCTACGAGCAGTACTTC	CASRPGQGGSYEQYF
few	TRBJ2-7	TRBV7-3	-	TGTGCCAGCAGCTTCGGTCAGCGGCTCGCCTACGAGCAGTACTTC	CASSFGQRLAYEQYF
-	TRBJ2-7	TRBV27	TRBD1	TGTGCCAGCAGTCCAAGGACAGGGGGACACTACGAGCAGTACTTC	CASSPRTGGHYEQYF
-	TRBJ2-7	TRBV10-3	TRBD2	TGTGCCATCAGTGACGGGCTAGCGGCCTACGAGCAGTACTTC	CAISDGLAAYEQYF
once	TRBJ2-1	TRBV4-1	TRBD2	TGCGCCAGCAGCCAAGATAGTACTAGCGGGCTCCTTAACGAGCAGTTCTTC	CASSQDSTSGLLNEQFF
-	TRBJ2-2	TRBV7-6	-	TGTGCCAGCAGCTCCTGGCCTACCGGGGCCGGGGAGCTGTTTTTT	CASSSWPTGAGELFF
-	TRBJ2-2	TRBV10-1	-	TGCGCCAGCAGTGAGTGCAGGGAAACCGGGGAGCTGTTTTTT	CASSECRETGELFF
-	TRBJ2-7	TRBV5-6	TRBD2	TGTGCCAGCAGCTTCTCACTAGCGGGGTCCTCCTACGAGCAGTACTTC	CASSFSLAGSSYEQYF
-	TRBJ1-5	TRBV18	TRBD1	TGTGCCAGCTCACCTGGTTCGTCCGAGGCAGGGGGAAATCAGCCCCAGCATTTT	CASSPGSSEAGGNQPQHF
-	TRBJ2-7	TRBV6-2/TRBV6-3	TRBD2	TGTGCCAGCAGTTACTCCTCCGGGACTAGCGCCCTCGAGCAGTACTTC	CASSYSSGTSALEQYF
-	TRBJ1-2	TRBV7-9	TRBD1	TGTGCCAGCAGCTTCGGACAGGGGGCCTTCTCTGGCTACACCTTC	CASSFGQGAFSGYTF
many	TRBJ2-2	TRBV3-1/TRBV3-2	TRBD2	TGTGCCAGCAGCCAGGAGCCGGGACTAGCGCGTCGGAGGGAGCTGTTTTTT	CASSQEPGLARRRELFF
once	TRBJ2-2	TRBV4-1	-	TGCGCCAGCAGCCCCCCTACAGCGAACACCGGGGAGCTGTTTTTT	CASSPPTANTGELFF
-	TRBJ2-5	TRBV30	TRBD2	TGTGCCTGGTTCGGGAGGGCCCAGTACTTC	CAWFGRAQYF
-	TRBJ1-5	TRBV9	TRBD1	TGTGCCAGCAGCCCTGGACAGGGCAATCAGCCCCAGCATTTT	CASSPGQGNQPQHF
-	TRBJ1-3	TRBV19	-	TGTGCCAGTAGTCCGATCGGGACAAGCTCTGGAAACACCATATATTTT	CASSPIGTSSGNTIYF
-	TRBJ2-7	TRBV7-2	-	TGTGCCAGCAGCTTAGGCGGTCGTTCCTACGAGCAGTACTTC	CASSLGGRSYEQYF